A selection of T cell receptor beta chains follows, all from one sample in a study of cytomegalovirus exposure and HLA in healthy donors. TCRdb's copy holds only in-frame clones and misses some; the assay was immunoSEQ multiplex PCR. Of about 160,000 clones listed, approximately 84% are singletons. Sequenced material: PBMCs. These receptors were obtained from a man aged 25-45 years in good health and CMV-seronegative. CDR3s include the opening cysteine and the closing phenylalanine or tryptophan. Fields, in order: D gene, clone size, V gene, J gene, CDR3 protein, CDR3 DNA. D genes are given only for firm matches. Size is omitted from some rows. Given values are once, few, many or a class for expanded clones.

TRBD1	-	TRBV19	TRBJ1-4	CASRISGTGRSGKLFF	TGTGCCAGTAGGATTTCCGGGACAGGTAGATCGGGAAAACTGTTTTTT
TRBD1	-	TRBV5-6	TRBJ2-7	CASSLRGQGDPHLYYEQYF	TGTGCCAGCAGCTTAAGGGGACAGGGGGACCCACATCTGTACTACGAGCAGTACTTC
-	few	TRBV11-2	TRBJ1-1	CASSLEAGAGSEAFF	TGTGCCAGCAGCTTAGAGGCGGGAGCGGGCTCTGAAGCTTTCTTT
TRBD1	-	TRBV5-5	TRBJ1-1	CASSLVQGAEGSTEAFF	TGTGCCAGCAGCTTGGTACAGGGGGCGGAGGGTAGCACTGAAGCTTTCTTT
TRBD2	-	TRBV5-6	TRBJ2-5	CASSLTSGGLRGQETQYF	TGTGCCAGCAGCTTGACTAGCGGGGGGCTACGGGGGCAAGAGACCCAGTACTTC
-	-	TRBV7-6	TRBJ1-1	CASSLEADMNTEAFF	TGTGCCAGCAGCTTAGAGGCAGACATGAACACTGAAGCTTTCTTT
TRBD1	-	TRBV27	TRBJ2-1	CASSYGTGAHNEQFF	TGTGCCAGCAGTTACGGGACAGGGGCACACAATGAGCAGTTCTTC
TRBD1	once	TRBV19	TRBJ2-7	CASRQTGGYEQYF	TGTGCCAGTAGACAGACAGGGGGCTACGAGCAGTACTTC
TRBD2	once	TRBV5-1	TRBJ2-5	CASSPGLAGVETQYF	TGCGCCAGCAGCCCGGGACTAGCGGGAGTAGAGACCCAGTACTTC
-	-	TRBV5-4	TRBJ2-7	CASSLDTNSRRYF	TGTGCCAGCAGCTTGGACACCAACTCCAGGCGGTACTTC
-	-	TRBV2	TRBJ1-2	CASSAAQGSKYGYTF	TGTGCCAGCAGTGCCGCCCAGGGTTCAAAGTATGGCTACACCTTC
-	-	TRBV6-9	TRBJ2-1	CASSQYEQFF	TGTGCCAGCAGTCAATATGAGCAGTTCTTC
-	-	TRBV19	TRBJ1-5	CASSIGGLQPQHF	TGTGCCAGTAGTATAGGAGGACTTCAGCCCCAGCATTTT
-	-	TRBV5-6	TRBJ1-2	CASSLVGLAYGYTF	TGTGCCAGCAGCTTGGTTGGACTAGCCTATGGCTACACCTTC
TRBD2	-	TRBV7-9	TRBJ2-1	CASTLGGTEQFF	TGTGCCAGCACCTTGGGGGGGACTGAGCAGTTCTTC
-	-	TRBV9	TRBJ2-1	CASSPLAVHNEQFF	TGTGCCAGCAGCCCCTTGGCAGTTCACAATGAGCAGTTCTTC